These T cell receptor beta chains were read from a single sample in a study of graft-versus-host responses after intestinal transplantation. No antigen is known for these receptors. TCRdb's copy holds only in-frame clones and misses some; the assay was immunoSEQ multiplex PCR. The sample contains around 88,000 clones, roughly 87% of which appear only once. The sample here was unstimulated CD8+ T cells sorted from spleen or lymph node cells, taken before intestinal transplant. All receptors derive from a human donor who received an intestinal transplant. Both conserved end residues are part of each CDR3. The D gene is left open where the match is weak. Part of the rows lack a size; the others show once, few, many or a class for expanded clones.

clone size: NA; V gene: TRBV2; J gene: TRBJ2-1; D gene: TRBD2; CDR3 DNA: TGTGCCAGCAGTGACGGTCTAGCGGGATACAATGAGCAGTTCTTC; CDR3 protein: CASSDGLAGYNEQFF
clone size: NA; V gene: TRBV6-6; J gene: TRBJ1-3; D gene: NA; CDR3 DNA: TGTGCCATCCCAAGGGGACAAATCTCTGGAAACACCATATATTTT; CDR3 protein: CAIPRGQISGNTIYF
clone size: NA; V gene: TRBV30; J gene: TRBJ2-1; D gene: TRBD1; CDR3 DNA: TGTGCCTGGAGTGTACCGGGACAGACTTACAATGAGCAGTTCTTC; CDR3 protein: CAWSVPGQTYNEQFF
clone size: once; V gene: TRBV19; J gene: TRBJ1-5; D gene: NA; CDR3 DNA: TGTGCCAGTAGTATAGATCATGGAGGGAATCAGCCCCAGCATTTT; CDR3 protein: CASSIDHGGNQPQHF
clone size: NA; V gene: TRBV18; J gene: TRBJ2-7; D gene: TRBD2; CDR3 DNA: TGTGCCAGCTCACCACGACTAGCGAGCCTCCTCATATTCCCCGAGCAGTACTTC; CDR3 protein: CASSPRLASLLIFPEQYF
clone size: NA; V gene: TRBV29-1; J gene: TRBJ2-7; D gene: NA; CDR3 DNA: TGCAGCGTTGACGCTAGCGATTCCTACGAGCAGTACTTC; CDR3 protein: CSVDASDSYEQYF
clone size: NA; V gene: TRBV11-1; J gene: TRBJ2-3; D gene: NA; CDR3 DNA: TGTGCCAGCAGCATACCGACAACCCTGTTTGGGGATACGCAGTATTTT; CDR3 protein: CASSIPTTLFGDTQYF
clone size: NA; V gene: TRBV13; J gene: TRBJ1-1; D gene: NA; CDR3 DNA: TGTGCCAGCTCCCGTGAGCAGTCCGTGAACACTGAAGCTTTCTTT; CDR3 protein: CASSREQSVNTEAFF
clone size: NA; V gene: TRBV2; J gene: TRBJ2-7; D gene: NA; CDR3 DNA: TGTGCCAGCAGTGAGTGTGCGGTTTGCGAGCAGTACTTC; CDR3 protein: CASSECAVCEQYF
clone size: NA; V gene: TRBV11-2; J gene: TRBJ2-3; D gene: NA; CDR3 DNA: TGTGCCAGCAGCTTTACAGCGGGTTCGGCCACAGATACGCAGTATTTT; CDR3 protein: CASSFTAGSATDTQYF
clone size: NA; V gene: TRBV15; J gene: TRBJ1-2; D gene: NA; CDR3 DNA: TGTGCCACCAGCAGTGAACCTTGGGACAACTTTAACTATGGCTACACCTTC; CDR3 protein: CATSSEPWDNFNYGYTF
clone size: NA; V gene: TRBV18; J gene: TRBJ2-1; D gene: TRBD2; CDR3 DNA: TGTGCCAGCTCACCCCTTAGCGGGGGCTCCTACAATGAGCAGTTCTTC; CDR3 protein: CASSPLSGGSYNEQFF
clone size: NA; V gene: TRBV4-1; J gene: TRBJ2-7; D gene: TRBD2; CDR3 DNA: TGCGCCAGCAGCCAGACGAGCGGGAGTAATGTATACGAGCAGTACTTC; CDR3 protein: CASSQTSGSNVYEQYF
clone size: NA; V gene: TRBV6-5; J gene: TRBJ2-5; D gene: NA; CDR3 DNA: TGTGCCAGCAGTGAATGGGTCCAAGAGACCCAGTACTTC; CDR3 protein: CASSEWVQETQYF
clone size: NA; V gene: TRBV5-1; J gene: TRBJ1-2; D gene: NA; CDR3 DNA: TGCGCCAGCAGCTTGGGGGGCGATAACTATGGCTACACCTTC; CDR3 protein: CASSLGGDNYGYTF
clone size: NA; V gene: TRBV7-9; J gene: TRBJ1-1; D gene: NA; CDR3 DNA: TGTGCCAGCAGCTTAGGGGGGAGGAACACTGAAGCTTTCTTT; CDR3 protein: CASSLGGRNTEAFF
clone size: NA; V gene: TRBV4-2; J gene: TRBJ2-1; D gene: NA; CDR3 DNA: TGTGCCAGCAGCCCCCGTTATGACGGGAGCCAGCAGTTCTTC; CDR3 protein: CASSPRYDGSQQFF
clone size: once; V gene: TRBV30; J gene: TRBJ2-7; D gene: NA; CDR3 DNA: TGTGCCTGGGGGGAGGAGGGAGAAAGGTACGAGCAGTACTTC; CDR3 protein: CAWGEEGERYEQYF
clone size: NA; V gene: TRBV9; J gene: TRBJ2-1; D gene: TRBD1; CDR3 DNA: TGTGCCAGCAGGTTCCGGGACAGGGCGATAGATGAGCAGTTCTTC; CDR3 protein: CASRFRDRAIDEQFF
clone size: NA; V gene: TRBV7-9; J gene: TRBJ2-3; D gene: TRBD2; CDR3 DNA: TGTGCCAGCAGCTTGGAGACTAGCGGGGTTTTTATAGGCACAGATACGCAGTATTTT; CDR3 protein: CASSLETSGVFIGTDTQYF
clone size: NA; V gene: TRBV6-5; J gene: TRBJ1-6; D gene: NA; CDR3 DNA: TGTGCCACCCTCGACAACTATAATTCACCCCTCCACTTT; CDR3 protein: CATLDNYNSPLHF
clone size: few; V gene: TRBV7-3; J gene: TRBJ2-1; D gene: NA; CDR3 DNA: TGTGCCAGCAGCTTAAGCGGAAGCTCCTACAATGAGCAGTTCTTC; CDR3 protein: CASSLSGSSYNEQFF
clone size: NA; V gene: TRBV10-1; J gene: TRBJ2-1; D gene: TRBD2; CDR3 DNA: TGCGCCCGCAGTGAAGGGGCGGGGGGGACCAATGAGCAGTTCTTC; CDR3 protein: CARSEGAGGTNEQFF
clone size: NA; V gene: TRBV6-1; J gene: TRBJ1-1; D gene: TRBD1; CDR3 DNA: TGTGCCAGCAGTGAATACGAGACAGGGGGTCCTGGAGCTTTCTTT; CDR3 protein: CASSEYETGGPGAFF
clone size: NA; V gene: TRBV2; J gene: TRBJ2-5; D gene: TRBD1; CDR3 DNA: TGTGCCAGCAGACCAGGGACAGACTACCAAGAGACCCAGTACTTC; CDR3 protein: CASRPGTDYQETQYF
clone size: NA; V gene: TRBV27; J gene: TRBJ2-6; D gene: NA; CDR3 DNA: TGTGCCAGCAGTTTATCTGGGGCCAACGTCCTGACTTTC; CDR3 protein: CASSLSGANVLTF
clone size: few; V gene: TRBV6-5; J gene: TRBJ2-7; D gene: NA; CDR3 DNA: TGTGCCAGCAGTTACGGACCTGATTATACCTACGAGCAGTACTTC; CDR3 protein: CASSYGPDYTYEQYF
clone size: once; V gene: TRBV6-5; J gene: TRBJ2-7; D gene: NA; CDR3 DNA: TGTGCCAGCGTGCGAGCTCACTACGAGCAGTACTTC; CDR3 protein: CASVRAHYEQYF
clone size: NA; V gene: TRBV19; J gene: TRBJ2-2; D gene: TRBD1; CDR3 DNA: TGTGCCAGTAGTATCCCAGGACAGGGGGCAATCGGGGAGCTGTTTTTT; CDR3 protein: CASSIPGQGAIGELFF
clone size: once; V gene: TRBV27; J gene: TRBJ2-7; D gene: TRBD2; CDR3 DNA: TGTGCCAGCAGCCTTGCGGGAGGGCCCGGCGGCGAGCAGTACTTC; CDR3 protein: CASSLAGGPGGEQYF
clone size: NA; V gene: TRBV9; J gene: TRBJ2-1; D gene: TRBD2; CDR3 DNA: TGTGCCAGCAGCGGCAGCGGGAGGGCCTTAGATGAGCAGTTCTTC; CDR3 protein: CASSGSGRALDEQFF
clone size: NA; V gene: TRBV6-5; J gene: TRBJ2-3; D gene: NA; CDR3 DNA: TGTGCCACAATTGAAAGGTCTTACACAGATACGCAGTATTTT; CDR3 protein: CATIERSYTDTQYF
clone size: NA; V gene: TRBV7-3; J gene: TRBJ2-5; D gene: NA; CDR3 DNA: TGTGCCAGCAGCCGCAACGCGGGGGCTCAAGAGACCCAGTACTTC; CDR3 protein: CASSRNAGAQETQYF
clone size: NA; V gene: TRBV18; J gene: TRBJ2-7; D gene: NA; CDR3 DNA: TGTGCCAGCTCACCTGCCGGGACGGTTTACGAGCAGTACTTC; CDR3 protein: CASSPAGTVYEQYF
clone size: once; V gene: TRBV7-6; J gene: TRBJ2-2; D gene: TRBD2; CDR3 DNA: TGTGCCAGCACGGGCGGCGGGGGGTACACCGGGGAGCTGTTTTTT; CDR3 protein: CASTGGGGYTGELFF
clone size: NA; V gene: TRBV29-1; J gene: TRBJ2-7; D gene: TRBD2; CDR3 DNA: TGCAGCGCCCGAGGACTAGCGCGTTTTAACGAGCAGTACTTC; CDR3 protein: CSARGLARFNEQYF
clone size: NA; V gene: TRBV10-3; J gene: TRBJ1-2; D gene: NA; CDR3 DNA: TGTGCCATCAGTGAGCCGAGGGAGGCAGGGCACTATGGCTACACCTTC; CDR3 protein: CAISEPREAGHYGYTF
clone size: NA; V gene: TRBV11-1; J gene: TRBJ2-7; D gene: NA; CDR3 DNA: TGTGCCAGCAGCTTACGGACGGGCCCTTACGAGCAGTACTTC; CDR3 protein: CASSLRTGPYEQYF
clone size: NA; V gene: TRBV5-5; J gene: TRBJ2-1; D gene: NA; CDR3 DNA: TGTGCCAGCAGCCGTGGCAGGTACAATGAGCAGTTCTTC; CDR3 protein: CASSRGRYNEQFF
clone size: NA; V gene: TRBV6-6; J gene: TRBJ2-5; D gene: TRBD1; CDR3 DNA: TGTGCCAGCAGTTACTCTGGACAGGGGGGGGAGACCCAGTACTTC; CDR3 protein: CASSYSGQGGETQYF
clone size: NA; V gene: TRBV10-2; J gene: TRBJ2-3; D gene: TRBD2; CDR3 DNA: TGCGCCAGCTTTCGGACTAGCGGGGGCCTTAGCACAGATACGCAGTATTTT; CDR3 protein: CASFRTSGGLSTDTQYF
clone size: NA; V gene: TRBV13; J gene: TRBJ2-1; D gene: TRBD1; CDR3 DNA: TGTGCCAGCAGCTTAGGCTCCCAGGGGGTGTACAATGAGCAGTTCTTC; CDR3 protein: CASSLGSQGVYNEQFF
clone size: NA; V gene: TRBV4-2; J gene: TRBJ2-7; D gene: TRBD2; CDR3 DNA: TGTGCCAGCAGCCCCAGGACTAGCGGGGGCCAGTACTTC; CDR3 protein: CASSPRTSGGQYF
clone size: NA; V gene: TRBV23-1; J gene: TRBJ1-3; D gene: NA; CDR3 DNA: TGCGCCAGCAGTCTACTAAGGCAGGGCCCAGGAAACACCATATATTTT; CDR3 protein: CASSLLRQGPGNTIYF
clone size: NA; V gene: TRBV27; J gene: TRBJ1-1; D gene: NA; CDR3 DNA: TGTGCCAGCAGCCTACAGGGTCAGAACACTGAAGCTTTCTTT; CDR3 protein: CASSLQGQNTEAFF
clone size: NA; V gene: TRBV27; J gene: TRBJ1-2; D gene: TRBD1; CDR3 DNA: TGTGCCAGCAGCCTCCAAGGGGGCGCGGATGGCTACACCTTC; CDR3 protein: CASSLQGGADGYTF
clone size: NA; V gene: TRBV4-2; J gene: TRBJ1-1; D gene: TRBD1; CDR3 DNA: TGTGCCAGCAGCCCCCCGGGACAGCCGAACACTGAAGCTTTCTTT; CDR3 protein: CASSPPGQPNTEAFF
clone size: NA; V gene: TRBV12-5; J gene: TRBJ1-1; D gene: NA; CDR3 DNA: TGTGCTAGTGGTAAAGGGGTAACTGAAGCTTTCTTT; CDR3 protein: CASGKGVTEAFF
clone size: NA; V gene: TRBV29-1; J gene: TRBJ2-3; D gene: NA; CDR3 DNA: TGCAGCGTTGAAGCTTCAGGGTGGGGGAGAGATACGCAGTATTTT; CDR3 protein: CSVEASGWGRDTQYF
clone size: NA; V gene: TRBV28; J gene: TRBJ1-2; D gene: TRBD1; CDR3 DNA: TGTGCCAGCAGTTTTGGGACAGGCTATGGCTACACCTTC; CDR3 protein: CASSFGTGYGYTF
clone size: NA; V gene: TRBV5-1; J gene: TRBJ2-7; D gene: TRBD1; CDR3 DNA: TGCGCCAGCATGGGGGACAGGGACTACGAGCAGTACTTC; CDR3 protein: CASMGDRDYEQYF
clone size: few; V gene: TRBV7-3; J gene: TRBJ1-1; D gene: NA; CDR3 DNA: TGTGCCAGCAGAAAGCAAACAGGGCAAAGGACTGAAGCTTTCTTT; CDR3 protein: CASRKQTGQRTEAFF
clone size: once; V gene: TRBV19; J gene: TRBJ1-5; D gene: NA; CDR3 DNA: TGTGCCAGTAGTATAGATACAGTCGGCAATCAGCCCCAGCATTTT; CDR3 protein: CASSIDTVGNQPQHF
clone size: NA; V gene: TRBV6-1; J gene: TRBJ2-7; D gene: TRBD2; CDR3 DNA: TGTGCCAGCAGTCCAGGGACTAGCGGGAGCTTCCTTCGTTACTTC; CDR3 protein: CASSPGTSGSFLRYF
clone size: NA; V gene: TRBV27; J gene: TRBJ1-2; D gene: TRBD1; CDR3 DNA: TGTGCCAGCAGGACAGGGGATGGCTACACCTTC; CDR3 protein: CASRTGDGYTF